The clone carrying this TCR beta chain was detected only a few times. What it binds is not known. These data come from a study of early T cells in non-severe SARS-CoV-2 infection. Across the study: Unsorted whole-blood RNA was sequenced in bulk, leaving chains unpaired.

Individual cDNA molecules carried attached unique molecular identifiers. One entry per CDR3 protein, called by TCRdb with MiXCR from the 5' RACE reads. The data show tens of thousands of distinct CDR3 sequences, 8% to 9.5% seen once. Findings and caveats of the study: Lookups in VDJdb leaned toward anti-spike CD8 responses and missed private and CD4 specificities.

CDR1 SGHRS and CDR2 YFSETQ come from the germline V gene. This CDR3 has 13 amino acids. V was shortened by 0 bases and J by 9 bases, with 10 bases between the two germline ends. The sample comprised whole blood. This chain connects TRBV5-1 to TRBJ2-1; D is ambiguous. The clonotype comes from an adult who was a healthcare worker with PCR-confirmed SARS-CoV-2 infection or an uninfected control (not recorded which). CDR3 sequence (DNA): TGCGCCAGCAGCTTGGCCAGTGCTTCTGAGCAGTTCTTC. It encodes CASSLASASEQFF.